The source of this TCR beta chain is a study of CD8 T cells in ankylosing spondylitis. Whole-study findings and limits: Matched synovial fluid from ankylosing spondylitis patients was reported to be enriched for disease-linked clones. In synovial fluid and blood from reactive arthritis, some motif variants were previously reported.

This clonotype was seen only a few times. Its target is unknown. The CDR3 length is 13 residues. CDR1 is SGHRS, CDR2 YFSETQ, per germline. Trimming stripped 1 base from V and 7 bases from J, with 8 bases between. Making use of molecular barcodes, quantitative 5'-RACE generated TCR beta libraries. Each CDR3 protein is one row after TCRdb ran MiXCR on the 5' RACE reads. The data show 45,000 or so distinct CDR3 sequences, 8% to 13% seen once. The source material was blood, either unsorted or a sorted T cell fraction (not recorded which). The J gene is TRBJ2-2, the V gene TRBV5-1; D uncertain. The clonotype was recovered from a male donor with ankylosing spondylitis or in good health (not recorded which). The CDR3 here is CASSLLLGGELFF. As DNA, the CDR3 is TGCGCCAGCAGCTTGTTGCTGGGCGGGGAGCTGTTTTTT. Looking up the rest from reference TRBV5-1 and TRBJ2-2 gives the full variable domain: KAGVTQTPRYLIKTRGQQVTLSCSPISGHRSVSWYQQTPGQGLQFLFEYFSETQRNKGNFPGRFSGRQFSNSRSEMNVSTLELGDSALYLCASSLLLGGELFFGEGSRLTVL.